A selection of T cell receptor beta chains follows, all from one sample in a study of neurological immune-mediated disorders. TCRdb re-analysed the 5' RACE reads in MiXCR, keeping a single row per CDR3 protein. The data contain 84,000 or so distinct CDR3 sequences, 3.5% to 4.5% of them singletons. The sequenced sample consisted of PBMCs. These receptors originate from a woman aged 60-75 years with multiple sclerosis. The CDR3 runs from the conserved cysteine through the conserved F or W. A D gene is named only where the DNA matches it firmly. Clone size appears in some rows only: once, few, many, or a class for an expanded clone.

v_call,j_call,d_call,clone_size,cdr3_nt,cdr3_aa
TRBV18,TRBJ2-1,TRBD2,many,TGTGCCAGCTCACCATTAGCGGGCTCCTACAATGAGCAGTTCTTC,CASSPLAGSYNEQFF
TRBV29-1,TRBJ2-1,-,many,TGCAGCTCCGCTGAGGCTAGCAGCTCCTACAATGAGCAGTTCTTC,CSSAEASSSYNEQFF
TRBV5-1,TRBJ2-3,TRBD1,many,TGCGCCAGCAGCCCCAGACAGGGGGCCCCAGATACGCAGTATTTT,CASSPRQGAPDTQYF
TRBV6-5,TRBJ1-5,-,many,TGTGCCAGCAGTTACTCGGTCTCGAGGTGGCCCCAGCATTTT,CASSYSVSRWPQHF
TRBV5-6,TRBJ2-1,-,many,TGTGCCAGCAGCCCGCAGATGACAGGGCGGCGGGGTGAGCAGTTCTTC,CASSPQMTGRRGEQFF
TRBV5-1,TRBJ2-5,-,many,TGCGCCAGCAGCTTGCCTGGACTTCGTTGGAAGACCCAGTACTTC,CASSLPGLRWKTQYF
TRBV5-1,TRBJ2-3,-,many,TGCGCCAGCAGTTCCCCTCATAGCACAGATACGCAGTATTTT,CASSSPHSTDTQYF
TRBV10-2,TRBJ2-2,-,many,TGCGCCAGCGGAGGGATCGGGAACACCGGGGAGCTGTTTTTT,CASGGIGNTGELFF
TRBV28,TRBJ1-5,-,many,TGTGCCAGCAGCACCTCAAGGACAGCAGTCAATCAGCCCCAGCATTTT,CASSTSRTAVNQPQHF
TRBV6-4,TRBJ2-2,-,-,TGTGCCAGCACGGAATCAACAGCGAACACCGGGGAGCTGTTTTTT,CASTESTANTGELFF
TRBV20-1,TRBJ1-2,-,many,TGCAGTGCTAGAAGCAGAGACTATGGCTACACCTTC,CSARSRDYGYTF
TRBV10-3,TRBJ1-2,TRBD1,many,TGTGCCATCAGTGAGTCGGGACAGAACTATGGCTACACCTTC,CAISESGQNYGYTF
TRBV7-6,TRBJ2-5,-,many,TGTGCCAGCAGCTTAGAAGGACTTCCGAGGCAAGAGACCCAGTACTTC,CASSLEGLPRQETQYF